A selection of T cell receptor beta chains follows, all from one sample in a study of graft-versus-host responses after intestinal transplantation. Profiled with immunoSEQ multiplex PCR; TCRdb holds only in-frame clones, not every one. The table lists tens of thousands of clones, under 95% of them singletons. What these receptors recognize is not known. Material: unstimulated CD8+ T cells sorted from spleen or lymph node cells, obtained before intestinal transplant. The receptors stem from a human donor who received an intestinal transplant. Each CDR3 is given with its conserved first and last residue. The order of the fields is V gene, D gene, J gene, CDR3 protein, CDR3 DNA. The D gene is left open where the match is weak.

TRBV5-1,TRBD2,TRBJ2-1,CASSPRSIAGGTYNEQFF,TGCGCCAGCAGCCCGCGATCCATAGCGGGGGGGACCTACAATGAGCAGTTCTTC
TRBV29-1,TRBD1,TRBJ2-7,CSVGGGQIYEQYF,TGCAGCGTAGGGGGCGGACAGATCTACGAGCAGTACTTC
TRBV4-3,-,TRBJ2-1,CASSQDGAYNEQFF,TGCGCCAGCAGCCAAGATGGGGCATACAATGAGCAGTTCTTC
TRBV7-6,-,TRBJ2-7,CASSLEVGLSYEQYF,TGTGCCAGCAGCTTAGAAGTGGGGCTTTCCTACGAGCAGTACTTC
TRBV4-1,-,TRBJ1-4,CASSQEGRAGEKLFF,TGCGCCAGCAGCCAAGAGGGAAGGGCGGGTGAAAAACTGTTTTTT
TRBV11-2,-,TRBJ1-6,CASSLGQVSPYNSPLHF,TGTGCCAGCAGCTTAGGTCAGGTGTCGCCCTATAATTCACCCCTCCACTTT
TRBV27,-,TRBJ1-2,CASSLTGALYGYTF,TGTGCCAGCAGTTTGACAGGAGCCCTCTATGGCTACACCTTC
TRBV28,-,TRBJ2-7,CASSFQGFTTSYEQYF,TGTGCCAGCAGTTTTCAGGGCTTTACCACTTCCTACGAGCAGTACTTC
TRBV11-2,-,TRBJ2-7,CASSPTGFWEQYF,TGTGCCAGCAGCCCAACAGGGTTTTGGGAGCAGTACTTC
TRBV7-9,TRBD1,TRBJ1-1,CASSSSRDRKDMNTEAFF,TGTGCCAGCAGCTCGTCCCGGGACAGGAAGGACATGAACACTGAAGCTTTCTTT
TRBV7-8,TRBD2,TRBJ2-5,CASSLWTSWAGETQYF,TGTGCCAGCAGCTTATGGACTAGCTGGGCCGGGGAGACCCAGTACTTC